This T cell receptor (beta chain) was recorded in a study of spatial heterogeneity in lung cancer (dated by TCRdb to the late 2010s). Some background on the complete study: Beta-chain transcripts were consistently detected in greater numbers than alpha-chain transcripts, which likely reflected higher beta-chain transcript abundance. In the raw uncorrected reads, each unique combination of TCR and UMI appeared more than ten times on average. In non-small cell lung cancer, the study quantitatively compared TCR alpha and beta repertoires across several tumor regions, matched nontumor lung, and blood. Nonsynonymous mutation counts, determined by whole-exome sequencing of tumor tissue, were related to features of the TCR repertoire. Both alpha and beta chains were TCR-sequenced in samples taken at surgery, namely 220 tumor regions, 62 to 70 matched nontumor lung samples and roughly 56 PBMC samples.

This clonotype was recorded many times. Its recognized antigen is unknown. The sample holds no much larger clone one base away, and base qualities are not on file. V is shortened by 3 bases, J by 6 bases, and the region joining them spans 9 bases. The CDR3 holds 11 amino acids from the cysteine to the phenylalanine. Kept here is only the CDR3 DNA, which spans 33 bases and is read in frame from base 1. The germline V gene (reference sequence) specifies DFQATT as CDR1 and SNEGSKA as CDR2. The library was generated by 5' RACE. For sequencing, a NextSeq 500 was employed. In the TCR library protocol, a unique molecular identifier was attached to each TCR cDNA molecule so that PCR and sequencing errors could be corrected. The authors' pipeline ran thus. Decombinator tools were used for TCR identification, UMI-based error correction and CDR3 extraction. TCRs above a frequency of 2 per 1,000, corresponding to the top 1% of the tumor frequency distribution, were defined as expanded. Renyi diversity was computed with the R vegan package after each repertoire had been subsampled 100 times to 5,000 TCRs. CDR3 similarity networks were built from amino acid triplet string-kernel similarity, with CDR3s being connected when pairwise similarity was above 0.82. TCRdb handled the public reads itself, with Q25 trimming in fastp and clone calling in MiXCR, and kept productive beta chains. One record per CDR3 amino acid sequence lists the most common genes and DNA. The V and J calls were not made by the authors but by TCRdb's processing. The sample table lists some 21,000 distinct CDR3 sequences, 2.5% to 4% of them with a count of one. The ten largest clones represent less than 35% of the sample.

Findings and caveats that apply to the study as a whole: Additional single-cell paired TCR alpha and beta sequencing was considered necessary to confirm, at a functional level, the hypothesis that regional TCRs recognize regional mutations. Ubiquitous expanded tumor TCRs were found in blood more often at tumor resection than at routine follow-up.

Explained via the paper, the time point label denotes: sample taken at primary tumor resection. TCR sequencing used whole RNA extracted from tumor and nontumor lung tissue, or from cryopreserved PBMC samples, without cell sorting. Donors were 70 or so patients with early-stage, untreated non-small cell lung cancer from the lung TRACERx cohort. A patient was chosen for TCR sequencing only when enough RNA was available from at least two tumor regions. This sequence uses TRBV20-1 and TRBJ2-7; too little of a D gene remains to name it. The clonotype originates from a female donor with early-stage non-small cell lung cancer. The input for sequencing was PBMCs, taken at surgery. The CDR3 region has the sequence CSASPGPEQYF. The DNA sequence is given as TGCAGTGCTAGCCCCGGGCCCGAGCAGTACTTC.